Listed below are T cell receptor beta chains from one sample, sequenced in a study of blood T cell repertoires in COVID-19. Some clones are missing from TCRdb's copy, which holds only in-frame ones; the method was immunoSEQ multiplex PCR. Altogether fewer than 200,000 clones are present, approximately 90% being singletons, with the ten largest covering approximately 0.5%. Sequenced sample: peripheral blood. The receptor source for this set is a man between 50 and 59 years old with acute or convalescent COVID-19. Each CDR3 is given with its conserved first and last residue. Fields, in order: clone size, CDR3 length, D gene, V gene, J gene, CDR3 protein, CDR3 DNA. A D gene is named only where the DNA matches it firmly. Size tells how often a clone was seen (once, few, many) or the class of an expanded clone, and some rows leave it out.

once	14	TRBD1	TRBV30	TRBJ2-7	CAWSVPGQANEQYF	TGTGCCTGGAGTGTACCGGGACAGGCAAACGAGCAGTACTTC
-	15	-	TRBV5-1	TRBJ2-3	CASSFRNRDTDTQYF	TGCGCCAGCAGCTTCCGGAACAGAGACACAGATACGCAGTATTTT
-	15	TRBD1	TRBV6-4	TRBJ1-2	CASRGDLTGVGGYTF	TGTGCCAGCAGAGGAGACCTAACAGGGGTTGGTGGCTACACCTTC
-	14	-	TRBV11-2	TRBJ2-3	CASSFSGGTDTQYF	TGTGCCAGCAGCTTTAGTGGCGGGACAGATACGCAGTATTTT
-	15	TRBD1	TRBV7-3	TRBJ2-2	CASSSTGTNTGELFF	TGTGCCAGCAGCTCGACAGGGACGAACACCGGGGAGCTGTTTTTT
-	15	TRBD1	TRBV2	TRBJ1-2	CASRMTGDGSYGYTF	TGTGCCAGCAGAATGACAGGGGACGGATCGTATGGCTACACCTTC
-	13	-	TRBV7-2	TRBJ1-1	CASSAPQGTEAFF	TGTGCCAGCAGCGCCCCCCAGGGGACTGAAGCTTTCTTT
-	12	-	TRBV28	TRBJ2-7	CASNNRSYEQYF	TGTGCCAGCAATAACAGGTCCTACGAGCAGTACTTC
-	15	TRBD1	TRBV28	TRBJ1-5	CASRVRTGGLQPQHF	TGTGCCAGCAGGGTCCGGACAGGGGGTCTCCAGCCCCAGCATTTT
-	12	-	TRBV19	TRBJ2-5	CASSILGETQYF	TGTGCCAGTAGTATACTAGGAGAGACCCAGTACTTC
-	15	-	TRBV4-1	TRBJ2-5	CASSHTQGWAETQYF	TGCGCCAGCAGCCATACCCAGGGTTGGGCAGAGACCCAGTACTTC
-	12	-	TRBV3-1/TRBV3-2	TRBJ1-1	CASSQADTEAFF	TGTGCCAGCAGCCAAGCTGACACTGAAGCTTTCTTT
-	14	TRBD1	TRBV29-1	TRBJ2-7	CSVDMTGGFGEQYF	TGCAGCGTAGACATGACAGGGGGCTTCGGAGAGCAGTACTTC
-	14	-	TRBV7-9	TRBJ2-5	CASSPSGGGETQYF	TGTGCCAGCAGCCCTAGTGGGGGCGGAGAGACCCAGTACTTC
-	13	-	TRBV6-6	TRBJ1-4	CASGRQDNEKLFF	TGTGCCAGCGGGAGACAGGATAATGAAAAACTGTTTTTT
-	12	-	TRBV28	TRBJ2-1	CASSGRGYEQFF	TGTGCCAGCAGCGGCAGGGGCTATGAGCAGTTCTTC